This T cell receptor (beta chain) was profiled in a study of T cells in tumors and immune-related adverse events (dated by TCRdb to the early 2020s). The immunoSEQ assay was used to amplify and sequence the TCR beta locus, producing bulk TCR Vbeta CDR3 data. Concerning the study's data processing: CDR3s were excluded if they were non-productive, were shorter than 7 amino acids, or did not start with C or end with F/W. Analysis was limited to specimens with at least 1000 reads, and clonotypes were defined at the amino acid level. Clonality was computed as 1 minus Pielou's evenness. Library sizes were equalized by abundance-weighted random subsampling with replacement, repeated 100 times to report 95% confidence intervals. The Morisita overlap index was used to quantify repertoire overlap, and for each specimen the top 40 clones were checked for overlap with the irAE. Not all clones reach the TCRdb copy of this immuneACCESS table, which keeps in-frame sequences only. Checked studies attribute under half of the gap to unresolved V genes and leave the rest unexplained. V and J calls and clone size are given by that table; D and trimming were obtained from the DNA. The table for this sample lists about 22,000 clones; about nine tenths of them were counted only once. Around 1.3% of the sample comes from the top ten.

The treatment or condition tag for this specimen amounts to: nivolumab (PD-1 blockade) given before sampling. The DNeasy Blood and Tissue Kit was used to extract DNA from the formalin-fixed paraffin-embedded specimens. Via the germline V gene (reference sequence), CDR1 is SEHNR and CDR2 FQNEAQ. V is shortened by 1 base, J by 12 bases, and the region joining them spans 13 bases. There are 13 amino acids in the CDR3, from cysteine to phenylalanine inclusive. Only the CDR3 DNA is retained, 39 bases long and in frame from the first base. In the case of this clone: What this receptor recognizes is not known. No base quality information exists; no much larger clone differs at one position.

The chain uses TRBV7-9 and TRBJ2-1, with the D gene not clear enough to name. This clonotype originated in a female donor with metastatic renal cell carcinoma. Sequencing used lymph node tissue, obtained from a patient treated with anti-PD-1 therapy. DNA sequence: TGTGCCAGCAGCTTAGGGACCACAATAACGCAGTTCTTC. Protein translation: CASSLGTTITQFF.